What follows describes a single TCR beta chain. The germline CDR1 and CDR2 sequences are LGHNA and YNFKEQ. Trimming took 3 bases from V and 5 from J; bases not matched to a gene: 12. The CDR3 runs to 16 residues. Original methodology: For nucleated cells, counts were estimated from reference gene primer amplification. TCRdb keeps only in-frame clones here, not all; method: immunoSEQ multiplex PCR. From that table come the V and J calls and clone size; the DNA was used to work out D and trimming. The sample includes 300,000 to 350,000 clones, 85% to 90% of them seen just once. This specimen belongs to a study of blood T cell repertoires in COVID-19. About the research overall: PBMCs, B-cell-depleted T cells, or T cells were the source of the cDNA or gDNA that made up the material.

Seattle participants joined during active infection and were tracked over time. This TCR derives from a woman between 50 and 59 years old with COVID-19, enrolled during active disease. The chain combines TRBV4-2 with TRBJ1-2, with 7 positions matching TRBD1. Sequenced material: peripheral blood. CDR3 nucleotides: TGTGCCAGCAGCCAGCAAAGGACAGGAGGATCATATGGCTACACCTTC. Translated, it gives CASSQQRTGGSYGYTF.